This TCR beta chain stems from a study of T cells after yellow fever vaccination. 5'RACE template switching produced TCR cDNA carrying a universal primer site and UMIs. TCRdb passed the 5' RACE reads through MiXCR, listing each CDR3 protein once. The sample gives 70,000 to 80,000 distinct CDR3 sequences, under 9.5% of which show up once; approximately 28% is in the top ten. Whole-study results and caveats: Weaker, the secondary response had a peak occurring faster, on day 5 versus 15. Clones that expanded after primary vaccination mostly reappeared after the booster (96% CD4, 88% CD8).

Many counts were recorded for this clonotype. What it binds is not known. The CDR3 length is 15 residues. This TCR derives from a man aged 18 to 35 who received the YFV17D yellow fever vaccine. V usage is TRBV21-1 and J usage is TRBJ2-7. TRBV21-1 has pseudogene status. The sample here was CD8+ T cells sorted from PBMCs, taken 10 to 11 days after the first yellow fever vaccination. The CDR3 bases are TGTGCCAGCAGCAAAAGGAAAATTGGGTGGGACGAGCAGTACGTC. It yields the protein CASSKRKIGWDEQYV.